What follows are 8 T cell receptor beta chains derived from one specimen sequenced in a study of blood T cells in healthy people across ages. Using a J-beta primer mix together with a sample-barcoded 5' primer, a second PCR was run for about 7 to 12 cycles. One entry per CDR3 protein results from TCRdb running MiXCR on the 5' RACE reads. Counted here are fewer than 2 million distinct CDR3 sequences, 30% to 40% occurring once; the ten biggest clones make up 23%. The sequenced sample was blood. These receptors were taken from a human donor in good health.

This clonotype was seen repeatedly, ten times or more. The J gene is TRBJ2-7, the V gene TRBV6-5; D gene uncertain. Germline V gene lookup returns CDR1 MNHEY and CDR2 SVGAGI. Trimming left V 5 bases short and J 4 bases short, with 6 bases between. The length of the CDR3 is 11 residues. The CDR3 region has the DNA TGTGCCAGCAGTCACGAATACGAGCAGTACTTC. Its translation: CASSHEYEQYF.

Ten or more counts support this clonotype. The CDR3 nucleotides are TGTGCCAGCAGCTTGGGCAGGGGGCGTGGTGGGGCCAACGTCCTGACTTTC. Its protein product is CASSLGRGRGGANVLTF. This chain connects TRBV7-6 to TRBJ2-6; 8 bases line up with TRBD1. V shed 3 bases, J shed 3 bases, and the junction held 7 bases outside the gene matches. There are 17 residues in the CDR3. CDR1 is SGHVS and CDR2 is FNYEAQ in the germline V gene.

This clonotype showed up just a few times. V is TRBV29-1 and J is TRBJ2-3; TRBD1 or TRBD2 may be the D gene (5 bases each). The CDR3 has 14 residues. Germline-derived CDR1 and CDR2 are SQVTM and ANQGSEA. Between the trimmed V and J ends, which lost 6 bases and 4 bases, there was a span of 17 bases. The CDR3 nucleotides read TGCAGCGTACACGGGACGGGCCTCCCAGATACGCAGTATTTT. Translating it yields CSVHGTGLPDTQYF.

The chain links TRBV7-2 to TRBJ2-7, with 12 bases matching TRBD2. V shed 3 bases, J shed 3 bases, and the junction held 6 bases outside the gene matches. Germline values: CDR1 SGHTA, CDR2 FQGNSA. The CDR3 length is 16 residues. The CDR3 spells CASSFLTSGGYYEQYF. Here the CDR3 DNA reads TGTGCCAGCAGCTTCCTGACTAGCGGGGGTTACTACGAGCAGTACTTC.

This clonotype was seen a few times. This could be a read error, since a much larger clone is one nucleotide away. The V call is TRBV29-1, the J call TRBJ2-7; no clear D gene. Germline assignment: CDR1 SQVTM and CDR2 ANQGSEA. The CDR3 loop spans 10 amino acids. V dropped 7 bases and J dropped 7 bases, with 11 bases sitting between them. Here the CDR3 reads CSALRNEQYF. In DNA, the CDR3 is TGCAGCGCCCTCCGGAATGAGCAGTACTTC.

This clonotype showed up just a few times. CDR3 in amino acids: CATSRAPGGVNGYTF. CDR3 bases: TGTGCCACCAGCAGAGCCCCAGGGGGCGTAAATGGCTACACCTTC. The gene calls are TRBV15 and TRBJ1-2; 8 bases are a match to TRBD1. CDR1 is LNHNV and CDR2 is YYDKDF in the germline V gene (reference sequence). The CDR3 runs to 15 residues. V dropped 1 base and J dropped 6; count of bases not matched to a gene: 7.

This chain connects TRBV18 to TRBJ1-1; maybe TRBD1 (6 bases). The CDR3 totals 15 residues. Germline-derived CDR1 and CDR2 are KGHSH and LQKENI. With 2 bases removed from V and 1 base from J, the gap between germline ends came to 11 bases. CDR3 amino acids: CASSPRGASNTEAFF. CDR3 DNA sequence: TGTGCCAGCTCACCAAGGGGGGCCTCGAACACTGAAGCTTTCTTT.

J is TRBJ2-4 and V is TRBV7-2; 9 nucleotides agree with TRBD2. Near its end, the DNA agrees better with TRBJ2-7, so the J call may be wrong. The CDR3 totals 19 residues. CDR1 is SGHTA and CDR2 is FQGNSA in the germline V gene. CDR3 sequence: CASSFAAGGPRGDLVEQYF. CDR3 bases: TGTGCCAGCAGCTTCGCGGCGGGGGGGCCTCGAGGGGATCTCGTCGAGCAGTACTTC.